These T cell receptor beta chains were read from a single sample in a study of T cells in Graves' hyperthyroidism and ophthalmopathy. In TCRdb, the multiplex PCR reads were re-called with MiXCR into one record per CDR3 protein. The sample shows about 570,000 distinct CDR3 sequences, just over 45% of them seen only once. Material: peripheral blood or thyroid tissue (not recorded which). The receptors come from an adult woman with Graves' disease, either hyperthyroidism or ophthalmopathy (not recorded which). Both conserved end residues are part of each CDR3. Fields, in order: V gene, J gene, clone size, CDR3 length, D gene, CDR3 protein, CDR3 DNA. A D gene is named only where the DNA matches it firmly. For some rows the clone size is stated as once, few or many, or as a class when expanded; others skip it.

v_call: TRBV15; j_call: TRBJ2-2; clone_size: -; cdr3_length: 16; d_call: -; cdr3_aa: CATSSNLDSYTGELFF; cdr3_nt: TGTGCCACCAGCAGCAACCTAGATAGTTACACCGGGGAGCTGTTTTTT
v_call: TRBV19; j_call: TRBJ1-5; clone_size: -; cdr3_length: 12; d_call: -; cdr3_aa: CARAPGNQPQHF; cdr3_nt: TGTGCCCGCGCGCCTGGCAATCAGCCCCAGCATTTT
v_call: TRBV20-1; j_call: TRBJ1-4; clone_size: many; cdr3_length: 13; d_call: TRBD1; cdr3_aa: CSARTGGDEKLFF; cdr3_nt: TGCAGTGCTAGAACAGGGGGCGATGAAAAACTGTTTTTT
v_call: TRBV15; j_call: TRBJ2-5; clone_size: -; cdr3_length: 16; d_call: TRBD2; cdr3_aa: CATSRGRTSGQETQYF; cdr3_nt: TGTGCCACCAGCAGGGGTCGGACTAGCGGCCAGGAGACCCAGTACTTC
v_call: TRBV30; j_call: TRBJ1-3; clone_size: many; cdr3_length: 14; d_call: -; cdr3_aa: CAWRDQWSGNTIYF; cdr3_nt: TGTGCCTGGAGAGACCAGTGGTCTGGAAACACCATATATTTT
v_call: TRBV5-5; j_call: TRBJ2-7; clone_size: many; cdr3_length: 15; d_call: -; cdr3_aa: CASSQTDYSSYEQYF; cdr3_nt: TGTGCCAGCAGCCAGACGGATTATAGCTCCTACGAGCAGTACTTC
v_call: TRBV7-9; j_call: TRBJ2-2; clone_size: -; cdr3_length: 16; d_call: TRBD1; cdr3_aa: CASSTPSGQGTGELFF; cdr3_nt: TGTGCCAGCAGCACGCCCTCGGGACAGGGTACCGGGGAGCTGTTTTTT
v_call: TRBV7-2; j_call: TRBJ1-6; clone_size: once; cdr3_length: 15; d_call: -; cdr3_aa: CASSLGQGSNSPLHF; cdr3_nt: TGTGCCAGCAGCTTAGGGCAGGGGTCGAATTCACCCCTCCACTTT
v_call: TRBV6-6; j_call: TRBJ2-2; clone_size: -; cdr3_length: 19; d_call: -; cdr3_aa: CASSSVGLDVGIRTGELFF; cdr3_nt: TGTGCCAGCAGTTCCGTAGGCCTTGATGTAGGGATAAGGACCGGGGAGCTGTTTTTT
v_call: TRBV7-9; j_call: TRBJ1-5; clone_size: many; cdr3_length: 16; d_call: -; cdr3_aa: CASSWGDLGGAQPQHF; cdr3_nt: TGTGCCAGCAGTTGGGGGGATCTCGGGGGTGCTCAGCCCCAGCATTTT
v_call: TRBV7-9; j_call: TRBJ1-6; clone_size: -; cdr3_length: 15; d_call: -; cdr3_aa: CASSETKGVNSPLHF; cdr3_nt: TGTGCCAGCAGCGAAACGAAGGGGGTTAATTCACCCCTCCACTTT
v_call: TRBV5-1; j_call: TRBJ1-3; clone_size: many; cdr3_length: 14; d_call: -; cdr3_aa: CASTEQPSGNTIYF; cdr3_nt: TGCGCCAGCACTGAACAGCCCTCTGGAAACACCATATATTTT
v_call: TRBV14; j_call: TRBJ2-7; clone_size: many; cdr3_length: 17; d_call: -; cdr3_aa: CASSLSPGQTTSYEQYF; cdr3_nt: TGTGCCAGCAGCCTAAGCCCGGGACAAACCACCTCCTACGAGCAGTACTTC
v_call: TRBV6-5; j_call: TRBJ1-4; clone_size: many; cdr3_length: 15; d_call: TRBD1; cdr3_aa: CASSYSRTGDEKLFF; cdr3_nt: TGTGCCAGCAGTTACTCGAGGACAGGGGATGAAAAACTGTTTTTT
v_call: TRBV7-9; j_call: TRBJ2-7; clone_size: -; cdr3_length: 14; d_call: TRBD1; cdr3_aa: CASSRFQGADEQYF; cdr3_nt: TGTGCCAGCAGCCGTTTCCAGGGGGCTGACGAGCAGTACTTC
v_call: TRBV7-9; j_call: TRBJ2-7; clone_size: -; cdr3_length: 15; d_call: -; cdr3_aa: CASSFYDSRSYEQYF; cdr3_nt: TGTGCCAGCAGCTTTTACGACAGTCGATCCTACGAGCAGTACTTC
v_call: TRBV9; j_call: TRBJ2-2; clone_size: many; cdr3_length: 15; d_call: -; cdr3_aa: CASSVAQGHTGELFF; cdr3_nt: TGTGCCAGCAGCGTAGCGCAGGGTCACACCGGGGAGCTGTTTTTT
v_call: TRBV7-9; j_call: TRBJ1-6; clone_size: few; cdr3_length: 15; d_call: TRBD1; cdr3_aa: CASSLDRDRASPLHF; cdr3_nt: TGTGCCAGCAGCTTAGATCGGGACAGGGCTTCACCCCTCCACTTT
v_call: TRBV5-1; j_call: TRBJ1-1; clone_size: many; cdr3_length: 15; d_call: TRBD1; cdr3_aa: CASSPERGRDTEAFF; cdr3_nt: TGCGCCAGCAGCCCGGAGAGGGGGCGTGACACTGAAGCTTTCTTT
v_call: TRBV12-3/TRBV12-4; j_call: TRBJ2-7; clone_size: many; cdr3_length: 13; d_call: -; cdr3_aa: CASSEGSVHEQYF; cdr3_nt: TGTGCCAGCAGCGAGGGGAGCGTCCACGAGCAGTACTTC
v_call: TRBV28; j_call: TRBJ2-7; clone_size: -; cdr3_length: 11; d_call: -; cdr3_aa: CASNLLNEQYF; cdr3_nt: TGTGCCAGCAACTTGTTGAACGAGCAGTACTTC
v_call: TRBV7-9; j_call: TRBJ1-3; clone_size: many; cdr3_length: 16; d_call: TRBD1; cdr3_aa: CASSLPDRDGRNTIYF; cdr3_nt: TGTGCCAGCAGCCTACCAGACAGGGACGGTCGTAACACCATATATTTT
v_call: TRBV10-3; j_call: TRBJ2-5; clone_size: -; cdr3_length: 13; d_call: -; cdr3_aa: CATQGGMMETQYF; cdr3_nt: TGTGCCACCCAGGGGGGGATGATGGAGACCCAGTACTTC
v_call: TRBV9; j_call: TRBJ2-7; clone_size: -; cdr3_length: 16; d_call: TRBD1; cdr3_aa: CASSGSRDRVLYEQYF; cdr3_nt: TGTGCCAGCAGCGGATCCCGGGACAGGGTTTTGTACGAGCAGTACTTC
v_call: TRBV29-1; j_call: TRBJ1-1; clone_size: -; cdr3_length: 11; d_call: TRBD1; cdr3_aa: CSVQGDTEAFF; cdr3_nt: TGCAGCGTACAGGGGGACACTGAAGCTTTCTTT
v_call: TRBV12-3/TRBV12-4; j_call: TRBJ1-6; clone_size: -; cdr3_length: 16; d_call: -; cdr3_aa: CASSFREGMGNSPLHF; cdr3_nt: TGTGCCAGCAGTTTCCGGGAGGGTATGGGTAATTCACCCCTCCACTTT
v_call: TRBV3-1; j_call: TRBJ1-3; clone_size: -; cdr3_length: 13; d_call: -; cdr3_aa: CASSQGAGNTIYF; cdr3_nt: TGTGCCAGCAGCCAAGGAGCTGGAAACACCATATATTTT
v_call: TRBV7-2; j_call: TRBJ1-6; clone_size: -; cdr3_length: 17; d_call: TRBD1; cdr3_aa: CASSLVRDRSYNSPLHF; cdr3_nt: TGTGCCAGCAGCTTAGTCCGGGACAGGTCCTATAATTCACCCCTCCACTTT
v_call: TRBV10-3; j_call: TRBJ1-5; clone_size: many; cdr3_length: 14; d_call: -; cdr3_aa: CAISELQVNQPQHF; cdr3_nt: TGTGCCATCAGTGAGTTACAGGTCAATCAGCCCCAGCATTTT
v_call: TRBV28; j_call: TRBJ1-5; clone_size: many; cdr3_length: 11; d_call: -; cdr3_aa: CASSLKLEEHF; cdr3_nt: TGTGCCAGCAGTTTAAAGCTAGAGGAGCATTTT
v_call: TRBV20-1; j_call: TRBJ2-1; clone_size: -; cdr3_length: 16; d_call: -; cdr3_aa: CSARVVPGASNNEQFF; cdr3_nt: TGCAGTGCTAGAGTTGTACCGGGGGCCTCTAACAATGAGCAGTTCTTC
v_call: TRBV20-1; j_call: TRBJ2-7; clone_size: many; cdr3_length: 12; d_call: -; cdr3_aa: CSARGGRQEQYF; cdr3_nt: TGCAGTGCTAGAGGGGGCAGGCAAGAGCAGTACTTC
v_call: TRBV7-3; j_call: TRBJ2-5; clone_size: -; cdr3_length: 14; d_call: -; cdr3_aa: CASSPDTSYETQYF; cdr3_nt: TGTGCCAGCAGCCCTGACACCTCCTACGAGACCCAGTACTTC
v_call: TRBV6-2/TRBV6-3; j_call: TRBJ1-2; clone_size: many; cdr3_length: 13; d_call: -; cdr3_aa: CASSSPISNGYTF; cdr3_nt: TGTGCCAGCAGTTCTCCGATAAGCAACGGCTACACCTTC
v_call: TRBV5-1; j_call: TRBJ2-7; clone_size: -; cdr3_length: 16; d_call: TRBD1; cdr3_aa: CASSFGTETGDYEQYF; cdr3_nt: TGCGCCAGCAGCTTCGGGACAGAGACCGGGGATTACGAGCAGTACTTC
v_call: TRBV2; j_call: TRBJ1-1; clone_size: -; cdr3_length: 17; d_call: -; cdr3_aa: CASTEDSSTSRNTEAFF; cdr3_nt: TGTGCCAGCACCGAGGACAGCTCTACCTCAAGGAACACTGAAGCTTTCTTT
v_call: TRBV28; j_call: TRBJ2-5; clone_size: -; cdr3_length: 12; d_call: -; cdr3_aa: CAVGQGWETQYF; cdr3_nt: TGTGCCGTTGGGCAGGGATGGGAGACCCAGTACTTC
v_call: TRBV7-9; j_call: TRBJ1-5; clone_size: many; cdr3_length: 15; d_call: -; cdr3_aa: CASSSETGHNQPQHF; cdr3_nt: TGTGCCAGCAGCTCAGAGACAGGTCACAATCAGCCCCAGCATTTT
v_call: TRBV29-1; j_call: TRBJ2-1; clone_size: -; cdr3_length: 16; d_call: TRBD2; cdr3_aa: CSVEFSGRDTYNEQFF; cdr3_nt: TGCAGCGTTGAATTTAGCGGGAGGGATACCTACAATGAGCAGTTCTTC